The rows below give T cell receptor beta chains drawn from one sample of a study of OX40 agonist ivuxolimab in advanced cancers. Measured with immunoSEQ multiplex PCR; TCRdb has only the in-frame clones, and not every one. This sample has approximately 77,000 clones, with about 92% found just once. Specimen: CD4+ or CD8+ T cells sorted from blood, collected in a trial of the OX40 agonist ivuxolimab. The source is an adult with an advanced solid tumor such as melanoma, head and neck, liver or kidney cancer. Both conserved end residues are part of each CDR3. The order of the fields is D gene, V gene, clone size, J gene, CDR3 length, CDR3 protein, CDR3 DNA. A D gene is named only where the DNA matches it firmly. The size of a clone is reported for some rows only, either as once, few or many, or as a class for expanded clones.

D gene: NA
V gene: TRBV19
clone size: NA
J gene: TRBJ1-2
CDR3 length: 13
CDR3 protein: CASRDSLNYGYTF
CDR3 DNA: TGTGCCAGTAGGGACAGTCTTAACTATGGCTACACCTTC

D gene: NA
V gene: TRBV7-8
clone size: NA
J gene: TRBJ2-2
CDR3 length: 15
CDR3 protein: CASSDWTDNTGELFF
CDR3 DNA: TGTGCCAGCAGCGACTGGACAGACAACACCGGGGAGCTGTTTTTT

D gene: NA
V gene: TRBV29-1
clone size: NA
J gene: TRBJ1-1
CDR3 length: 12
CDR3 protein: CSVRSGAPEAFF
CDR3 DNA: TGCAGCGTGCGCTCTGGTGCCCCTGAAGCTTTCTTT

D gene: TRBD2
V gene: TRBV7-2
clone size: NA
J gene: TRBJ2-5
CDR3 length: 15
CDR3 protein: CASSLEAGAGKTQYF
CDR3 DNA: TGTGCCAGCAGCTTAGAAGCGGGAGCCGGGAAGACCCAGTACTTC

D gene: NA
V gene: TRBV12-5
clone size: NA
J gene: TRBJ1-6
CDR3 length: 15
CDR3 protein: CASGPFRVTDSPLHF
CDR3 DNA: TGTGCTAGTGGACCGTTCCGGGTCACGGATTCACCCCTCCACTTT

D gene: NA
V gene: TRBV2
clone size: NA
J gene: TRBJ1-4
CDR3 length: 13
CDR3 protein: CASGFTTNEKLFF
CDR3 DNA: TGTGCCAGTGGGTTTACAACTAATGAAAAACTGTTTTTT

D gene: NA
V gene: TRBV7-2
clone size: NA
J gene: TRBJ1-5
CDR3 length: 13
CDR3 protein: CASSPDSNQPQHF
CDR3 DNA: TGTGCCAGCAGCCCAGATAGCAATCAGCCCCAGCATTTT

D gene: NA
V gene: TRBV28
clone size: NA
J gene: TRBJ1-1
CDR3 length: 16
CDR3 protein: CASSSRGSILYTEAFF
CDR3 DNA: TGTGCCAGCAGTTCCAGGGGATCAATCTTGTACACTGAAGCTTTCTTT

D gene: NA
V gene: TRBV5-1
clone size: NA
J gene: TRBJ2-1
CDR3 length: 17
CDR3 protein: CASSLVRGGLTYNEQFF
CDR3 DNA: TGCGCCAGCAGCTTGGTGCGGGGCGGACTAACCTACAATGAGCAGTTCTTC

D gene: NA
V gene: TRBV28
clone size: NA
J gene: TRBJ1-2
CDR3 length: 12
CDR3 protein: CASSVGDYGYTF
CDR3 DNA: TGTGCCAGCAGCGTAGGAGACTATGGCTACACCTTC

D gene: NA
V gene: TRBV15
clone size: NA
J gene: TRBJ2-3
CDR3 length: 13
CDR3 protein: CATSRHLGDTQYF
CDR3 DNA: TGTGCCACCAGCAGACACTTGGGAGATACGCAGTATTTT

D gene: NA
V gene: TRBV27
clone size: NA
J gene: TRBJ2-4
CDR3 length: 13
CDR3 protein: CASSLTAPPIQYF
CDR3 DNA: TGTGCCAGCAGTTTAACGGCCCCCCCCATTCAGTACTTC

D gene: NA
V gene: TRBV5-6
clone size: NA
J gene: TRBJ2-7
CDR3 length: 16
CDR3 protein: CASSLGGPVRSYEQYF
CDR3 DNA: TGTGCCAGCAGCTTGGGAGGGCCAGTACGAAGCTACGAGCAGTACTTC

D gene: NA
V gene: TRBV15
clone size: NA
J gene: TRBJ2-7
CDR3 length: 12
CDR3 protein: CATSRDKREQYF
CDR3 DNA: TGTGCCACCAGCAGAGATAAGCGCGAGCAGTACTTC

D gene: TRBD1
V gene: TRBV28
clone size: NA
J gene: TRBJ2-6
CDR3 length: 15
CDR3 protein: CASLQGRSGANVLTF
CDR3 DNA: TGTGCCAGCTTACAGGGGCGGTCTGGGGCCAACGTCCTGACTTTC

D gene: NA
V gene: TRBV5-1
clone size: NA
J gene: TRBJ2-1
CDR3 length: 15
CDR3 protein: CASSLAAGSYNEQFF
CDR3 DNA: TGCGCCAGCAGCTTGGCGGCCGGGAGCTACAATGAGCAGTTCTTC

D gene: TRBD2
V gene: TRBV7-2
clone size: NA
J gene: TRBJ2-1
CDR3 length: 15
CDR3 protein: CASSLASGGGNEQFF
CDR3 DNA: TGTGCCAGCAGCTTAGCGAGCGGGGGGGGCAATGAGCAGTTCTTC

D gene: TRBD1
V gene: TRBV18
clone size: few
J gene: TRBJ2-1
CDR3 length: 17
CDR3 protein: CASSDDGTGVRLHEQFF
CDR3 DNA: TGTGCCAGCTCAGACGACGGGACAGGGGTTCGCCTCCATGAGCAGTTCTTC

D gene: NA
V gene: TRBV4-2
clone size: NA
J gene: TRBJ2-7
CDR3 length: 16
CDR3 protein: CASSQDLASRGSEQYF
CDR3 DNA: TGTGCCAGCAGCCAAGATTTAGCGTCACGGGGGTCCGAGCAGTACTTC

D gene: NA
V gene: TRBV12-5
clone size: NA
J gene: TRBJ2-1
CDR3 length: 14
CDR3 protein: CASGRNRQNNEQFF
CDR3 DNA: TGTGCTAGTGGTCGCAACCGACAGAACAATGAGCAGTTCTTC

D gene: TRBD1
V gene: TRBV6-6
clone size: NA
J gene: TRBJ1-1
CDR3 length: 14
CDR3 protein: CASSLGQGVTEAFF
CDR3 DNA: TGTGCCAGCAGTTTGGGACAGGGGGTTACTGAAGCTTTCTTT

D gene: TRBD2
V gene: TRBV29-1
clone size: NA
J gene: TRBJ2-7
CDR3 length: 14
CDR3 protein: CSVAWLGTGGEQYF
CDR3 DNA: TGCAGCGTTGCCTGGCTGGGCACCGGGGGGGAGCAGTACTTC

D gene: NA
V gene: TRBV6-6
clone size: once
J gene: TRBJ2-3
CDR3 length: 13
CDR3 protein: CASSTWTTDTQYF
CDR3 DNA: TGTGCCAGCAGTACCTGGACCACAGATACGCAGTATTTT

D gene: NA
V gene: TRBV7-2
clone size: NA
J gene: TRBJ2-7
CDR3 length: 14
CDR3 protein: CASSRDLSSYEQYF
CDR3 DNA: TGTGCCAGCAGCCGGGACTTGTCTTCCTACGAGCAGTACTTC

D gene: NA
V gene: TRBV10-2
clone size: NA
J gene: TRBJ2-2
CDR3 length: 16
CDR3 protein: CASSPLSGAKTGELFF
CDR3 DNA: TGCGCCAGCAGTCCTTTATCGGGGGCTAAAACCGGGGAGCTGTTTTTT

D gene: TRBD1
V gene: TRBV5-1
clone size: NA
J gene: TRBJ2-1
CDR3 length: 15
CDR3 protein: CASSVGQGALNEQFF
CDR3 DNA: TGCGCCAGCAGCGTCGGACAGGGGGCTTTGAATGAGCAGTTCTTC

D gene: NA
V gene: TRBV15
clone size: NA
J gene: TRBJ2-1
CDR3 length: 15
CDR3 protein: CATSRDRTIGNEQFF
CDR3 DNA: TGTGCCACCAGCAGAGACAGGACTATCGGGAATGAGCAGTTCTTC

D gene: NA
V gene: TRBV11-2
clone size: NA
J gene: TRBJ1-1
CDR3 length: 15
CDR3 protein: CASSLDGGGGGEAFF
CDR3 DNA: TGTGCCAGCAGCTTAGATGGGGGCGGAGGCGGTGAAGCTTTCTTT

D gene: TRBD1
V gene: TRBV4-3
clone size: NA
J gene: TRBJ2-3
CDR3 length: 15
CDR3 protein: CASSQEQGASNTQYF
CDR3 DNA: TGCGCCAGCAGCCAAGAACAGGGGGCATCAAATACGCAGTATTTT

D gene: NA
V gene: TRBV4-2
clone size: NA
J gene: TRBJ2-2
CDR3 length: 16
CDR3 protein: CASSLPGTQNTGELFF
CDR3 DNA: TGTGCCAGCAGCCTCCCGGGAACCCAGAACACCGGGGAGCTGTTTTTT

D gene: NA
V gene: TRBV21-1
clone size: NA
J gene: TRBJ2-6
CDR3 length: 17
CDR3 protein: CASSKVYQGNGANVLTF
CDR3 DNA: TGTGCCAGCAGCAAAGTGTATCAAGGGAATGGGGCCAACGTCCTGACTTTC

D gene: NA
V gene: TRBV6-5
clone size: NA
J gene: TRBJ1-5
CDR3 length: 14
CDR3 protein: CASSPGYRGQPQHF
CDR3 DNA: TGTGCCAGCAGCCCAGGGTATAGGGGCCAGCCCCAGCATTTT

D gene: NA
V gene: TRBV11-2
clone size: NA
J gene: TRBJ1-5
CDR3 length: 14
CDR3 protein: CASSRDSTYQPQHF
CDR3 DNA: TGTGCCAGCAGCCGAGACAGTACATATCAGCCCCAGCATTTT

D gene: TRBD1
V gene: TRBV19
clone size: NA
J gene: TRBJ1-5
CDR3 length: 15
CDR3 protein: CASSTTTGGGQPQHF
CDR3 DNA: TGTGCCAGTAGTACCACGACAGGGGGCGGGCAGCCCCAGCATTTT

D gene: NA
V gene: TRBV28
clone size: NA
J gene: TRBJ2-1
CDR3 length: 11
CDR3 protein: CASGLYNEQFF
CDR3 DNA: TGTGCCAGCGGACTGTACAATGAGCAGTTCTTC

D gene: NA
V gene: TRBV5-1
clone size: NA
J gene: TRBJ2-5
CDR3 length: 11
CDR3 protein: CASSSQETQYF
CDR3 DNA: TGCGCCAGCAGCTCCCAAGAGACCCAGTACTTC

D gene: NA
V gene: TRBV19
clone size: NA
J gene: TRBJ1-2
CDR3 length: 14
CDR3 protein: CASSPQDASGGYTF
CDR3 DNA: TGTGCCAGTAGTCCCCAAGACGCATCAGGTGGCTACACCTTC

D gene: NA
V gene: TRBV7-2
clone size: NA
J gene: TRBJ2-1
CDR3 length: 15
CDR3 protein: CASITGRGSYNEQFF
CDR3 DNA: TGTGCCAGCATTACCGGAAGGGGCTCCTACAATGAGCAGTTCTTC

D gene: NA
V gene: TRBV13
clone size: NA
J gene: TRBJ1-3
CDR3 length: 15
CDR3 protein: CASSDSRTGGNTIYF
CDR3 DNA: TGTGCCAGCAGCGATTCTAGGACCGGTGGAAACACCATATATTTT

D gene: NA
V gene: TRBV6-1
clone size: few
J gene: TRBJ1-2
CDR3 length: 14
CDR3 protein: CASSADGANYGYTF
CDR3 DNA: TGTGCCAGCTCTGCAGATGGTGCTAACTATGGCTACACCTTC

D gene: TRBD1
V gene: TRBV30
clone size: NA
J gene: TRBJ1-2
CDR3 length: 12
CDR3 protein: CARDSRNYGYTF
CDR3 DNA: TGTGCCCGGGACAGCCGGAACTATGGCTACACCTTC

D gene: NA
V gene: TRBV7-9
clone size: NA
J gene: TRBJ1-2
CDR3 length: 13
CDR3 protein: CASSLPGEGGYTF
CDR3 DNA: TGTGCCAGCAGCTTACCGGGGGAAGGCGGCTACACCTTC

D gene: TRBD2
V gene: TRBV6-1
clone size: NA
J gene: TRBJ2-1
CDR3 length: 14
CDR3 protein: CASRRLAQAHEQFF
CDR3 DNA: TGTGCCAGCAGAAGACTAGCACAGGCCCATGAGCAGTTCTTC

D gene: NA
V gene: TRBV10-3
clone size: NA
J gene: TRBJ2-5
CDR3 length: 14
CDR3 protein: CAISPGTNQETQYF
CDR3 DNA: TGTGCCATCAGCCCCGGGACAAACCAAGAGACCCAGTACTTC

D gene: NA
V gene: TRBV25-1
clone size: NA
J gene: TRBJ2-4
CDR3 length: 15
CDR3 protein: CASSDRVRAKNIQYF
CDR3 DNA: TGTGCCAGCAGTGACAGGGTTCGAGCCAAAAACATTCAGTACTTC

D gene: NA
V gene: TRBV28
clone size: NA
J gene: TRBJ2-7
CDR3 length: 17
CDR3 protein: CASSLRSGPSLTYEQYF
CDR3 DNA: TGTGCCAGCAGTTTAAGATCAGGCCCCAGTCTTACCTACGAGCAGTACTTC

D gene: NA
V gene: TRBV28
clone size: NA
J gene: TRBJ2-5
CDR3 length: 15
CDR3 protein: CASSSPLDSQETQYF
CDR3 DNA: TGTGCCAGCAGTAGCCCCTTGGATAGCCAAGAGACCCAGTACTTC

D gene: NA
V gene: TRBV5-1
clone size: NA
J gene: TRBJ1-1
CDR3 length: 13
CDR3 protein: CATSRALNTEAFF
CDR3 DNA: TGCGCCACCTCGAGAGCCTTGAACACTGAAGCTTTCTTT

D gene: TRBD2
V gene: TRBV11-3
clone size: NA
J gene: TRBJ2-7
CDR3 length: 17
CDR3 protein: CASSLDGLAGRGYEQYF
CDR3 DNA: TGTGCCAGCAGCTTAGACGGACTAGCGGGAAGGGGGTACGAGCAGTACTTC

D gene: NA
V gene: TRBV11-3
clone size: NA
J gene: TRBJ1-1
CDR3 length: 14
CDR3 protein: CASSPAGTTTEAFF
CDR3 DNA: TGTGCCAGCAGCCCAGCCGGGACCACCACTGAAGCTTTCTTT